Sequencing of this TCR beta chain was carried out in a study of cytomegalovirus exposure and HLA in healthy donors (TCRdb year 2017). Notes on the research overall: According to an earlier analysis of a few hundred of the donors, 200 million or so T cells yielded over 100 million unique TCR beta sequences and about 300 Gb of sequence data. Roughly 300 gigabases of sequencing data and 91 million or so unique TCR sequences made up an early release that covered approximately 700 HLA-typed donors. Of the 350 to 450 genotyped donors, over 70% fell in the genetic ancestry cluster associated with self-reported Caucasian donors. The study was designed to test whether signatures of past pathogen exposure could be identified by cataloging public T cell receptors. The T cell repertoires of several hundred subjects were profiled by immunosequencing and related to cytomegalovirus serostatus. Along with the roughly 700-subject first cohort, a separate validation cohort of more than 90 different subjects was used. High-throughput TCR immunosequencing, statistical association of individual TCRs with disease status, and machine learning were combined to predict cytomegalovirus infection status. To study patterns of TCR occurrence, a later analysis re-analyzed previously published TCR beta repertoires from 700 or so donors and added high-resolution HLA genotyping. In the later analysis, no new phenotypic data were used to find candidate immune exposures; instead, reliance was placed on TCR beta sequences and their occurrence across donors. An earlier analysis of 587 of the donors used high-throughput TCR beta sequencing to judge whether each TCR beta V gene segment behaved as functional or pseudogenic. Donor age, sex, ethnicity and CMV serostatus were collected together with the repertoire data. A later genetic analysis used genome-wide SNP genotypes for 398 of the 666 donors, treating that subset as a discovery cohort. Every discovery cohort repertoire had been produced on one sequencing platform. Class I and class II HLA loci were covered by the typing at four-digit resolution. Typing coverage varied by locus: about 620-630 donors for A, B, C, DRB1 and DQB1; roughly 510 for DQA1; more than 600 for DPA1; approximately 470 for DPB1. Because of strong linkage in the cohort, a few DR-DQ haplotypes were treated as single units for association and clustering. Across 300 to 500 genotyped donors of the cohort, an average of approximately 220,000 unique TCR beta nucleotide sequences per donor were sequenced, and approximately 17% of those sequences were non-productive.

Receptors were amplified or captured by the immunoSEQ multiplex PCR assay. For the multiplex PCR, a mixture combining 60 forward primers for TCR Vbeta segments and 13 reverse primers for TCR Jbeta segments was used. The CDR3 region of rearranged TCR beta genes was amplified from genomic DNA by a multiplex PCR assay. On the Illumina HiSeq System, the amplified TCR beta libraries were sequenced as 87-base-pair reads. The study's processing was this. In a later analysis, some 80 million unique TCR beta chains were counted across the approximately 640 repertoires, and about 9.9 million of these chains were shared by at least two donors. To remove PCR and sequencing errors, raw reads were error-corrected and collapsed into unique sequences using a nearest-neighbor algorithm that merged closely related sequences. V, D and J gene segments were assigned by aligning CDR3 sequences to IMGT reference sequences. For a sequence to be retained, a match of at least six nucleotides to both a V gene segment and a J gene segment was required. Rearrangements were classified as productive when the CDR3 lacked stop codons and remained in frame with V and J, and all other rearrangements were classified as non-productive. CDR3 was defined according to IMGT convention as the region running from the second conserved V-encoded cysteine to the conserved J-encoded phenylalanine. The earlier analysis of around 640 of the donors excluded sequences that lacked an unambiguous match to a single V gene segment. In an earlier analysis of approximately 560 of the donors, a V segment was called functional when productive rearrangements were above 56.7%, and segregating when the standard deviation between donors exceeded 5%. To diagnose cytomegalovirus status from the catalog of TCR beta chain sequences, a statistical classification framework was built. V and J gene assignment, in a later analysis, came from comparing TCR nucleotide sequences with IMGT/GENE-DB human TR gene sequences. In a later analysis, CDR3 sequences and most-parsimonious VDJ recombination scenarios were assigned using the TCRdist pipeline. A later analysis defined each TCR beta chain by its CDR3 amino acid sequence plus V-gene family, and excluded reads lacking a unique V-gene family. To address suspected cross-contamination and a sequencing artifact, a later analysis removed around 600 highly shared, low-generation-probability nucleotide sequences. A later analysis calculated a clonal expansion index for each public chain from normalized within-repertoire ranks of inferred template counts. In a later analysis, generation probabilities were computed with a VDJ recombination model fitted to out-of-frame rearrangements, and the resulting probabilities were checked against IGoR. A later analysis scored TCR-TCR, TCR-HLA and TCR-CMV co-occurrence with hypergeometric tests, applying a repertoire-size bias correction to TCR pairs. A later analysis estimated false discovery rates by permuting HLA or CMV assignments 20 times. In a later analysis, co-occurring TCRs were grouped using DBSCAN, with TCRdist sequence similarity added in when clustering inside HLA-allele-positive subsets. For co-occurrence clustering, repertoires with fewer than 30,000 or more than 120,000 public chains were excluded, along with four to six repertoires with anomalous nucleotide sharing. The immuneACCESS repertoire file appears here via TCRdb, limited to in-frame rearrangements. These files lack a portion of the clones; in checked studies, under half of the deficit traces to unresolved V genes, and the cause of the others is not known. That table is the source of V, J and clone size, and D and trimming were worked out from the DNA. The sample includes roughly 150,000 clones, with roughly four fifths observed a single time. The ten most abundant clones make up about 2.3% of the sample.

In regard to this clone: Its antigen remains undetermined. Qualities for individual bases were not recorded, and no much larger clone is one base off.

The cohort comprised 666 healthy bone marrow donors. At the time of sampling, every cohort member was nominally healthy, though immune exposures that went unrecorded were likely present. The donor was CMV seronegative and was included in the group of a few hundred seronegative cohort members. Every donor gave a peripheral blood sample, and the peripheral blood mononuclear cells from that sample were used for TCR beta sequencing. Genomic DNA was extracted from the blood cell samples with the Qiagen DNeasy Blood Extraction Kit. What the authors observed across the whole study: The authors suggested that the approach could potentially be extended to other disease states and immunological phenotypes. In vitro tests confirmed that three of the cytomegalovirus-associated TCR beta chains recognize cytomegalovirus antigens. In a later analysis, HLA-associated TCR beta chains showed more clonal expansion and lower generation probabilities than non-associated chains that were equally common. Correlated functional status among segregating V segments might reflect linkage disequilibrium, but an unknown experimental factor could not be ruled out. Roughly uniform sequencing depth across donors was assumed in presence/absence analyses, although this assumption may not hold. In a later analysis, 15,000 to 20,000 TCR beta sequences were associated with specific HLA alleles at a false discovery rate of 0.05. The cohort was sequenced for TCR beta chains only, and without alpha or paired-chain data the features that could be detected were limited. An association between a missense DCLRE1C variant and V-gene and J-gene trimming of TCR beta chains was found in a later genetic analysis and replicated in an independent cohort. The classifier was reported to diagnose cytomegalovirus status with high specificity and sensitivity in both the original cohort and the validation cohort. Across donors, most TCR sequences were observed very rarely, whereas some public TCRs were present in many individuals. The earlier analysis of 450 to 700 of the donors excluded approximately 17 rarely observed V segments, including chromosome 9 orphons, because counts were too low. CMV serostatus was the only immune exposure information available for the cohort. In a later analysis, the rate of TCR association differed among HLA loci, with DRB1 alleles having the most associated TCRs and HLA-C alleles having the fewest. When HLA alleles, especially DR and DQ, strongly co-occurred, attributing TCR associations to individual alleles was difficult. Because some donors lacked HLA typing at each locus, the association tests relied only on the typed subset. In a later genetic analysis, fewer N-insertions in productive TCRs were reported among donors in an Asian-associated ancestry cluster than the roughly 700-donor mean. Broadly in line with IMGT annotations, most TCR beta V segments showed up in productive rearrangements about 87% or about 30% of the time in an earlier analysis of several hundred of the donors. In the study, approximately 160 TCR beta chains were listed as associated with cytomegalovirus. A cluster of highly shared sequence variants was judged likely to represent a technical artifact of the sequencing pipeline. Most CMV-associated TCR beta chains appeared to be HLA-restricted in a later analysis, and the HLA associations seemed to be driven largely by CMV exposure. A further reported finding was that TCR beta sequences accurately predicted the HLA-A and HLA-B alleles for most subjects in the first cohort. The 87-base-pair reads could not distinguish some IMGT-functional V segments, including TRBV6-2 and TRBV6-3, so those segments were excluded. Several of the top co-occurrence clusters appeared to be linked to parvovirus B19, influenza, CMV and Epstein-Barr virus, according to a later analysis.

The V end loses 2 bases and the J end loses 4 bases, and a stretch of 6 bases separates them. The CDR3 goes from the cysteine to the phenylalanine over 12 residues. Kept here is only the CDR3 DNA, which spans 36 bases and is read in frame from base 1. The germline V gene gives CDR1 as MDHEN and CDR2 as SYDVKM. The TCR originated in a female donor in good health and CMV-seronegative. The chain joins TRBV28 to TRBJ2-7; the D gene remains uncertain. Sequenced sample: PBMCs. The CDR3 is CASSLGRYEQYF. The base sequence is TGTGCCAGCAGTTTAGGTCGGTACGAGCAGTACTTC.